This T cell receptor beta chain emerged from a study of shared clonotypes between healthy human individuals. About the research overall: Every donor yielded three CD4 naive, three CD4 memory, two CD8 naive and one CD8 memory plate. Study observations and caveats: For sorted subsets, rarefaction showed incomplete sequencing despite large depth. Across a handful of donors, naive CD4 shared around 5.3%, naive CD8 less than 4%, memory CD4 2% to 2.5%, memory CD8 about 0.4%.

Only in-frame clones appear in the TCRdb table, and some are missing; sequencing was by immunoSEQ multiplex PCR. The sample includes about 190,000 clones, approximately 62% seen only once; the top ten take roughly 10%. Concerning this clone: Its antigen is not identified.

The CDR3 consists of 12 residues. CDR1 and CDR2 from the germline V gene are KGHSH and LQKENI. Trimming took off 0 bases at V and 7 bases at J, with 4 bases between the two ends. The receptor comes from a man aged 30-40 years in good health. The V and J genes are TRBV18 and TRBJ2-1; no reliable D call. Specimen: memory CD4+ T cells sorted from blood. Indicated subset: CD45RA-negative fraction. The CDR3 loop reads CASSPPLNEQFF. DNA for the CDR3: TGTGCCAGCTCACCACCTTTGAATGAGCAGTTCTTC.